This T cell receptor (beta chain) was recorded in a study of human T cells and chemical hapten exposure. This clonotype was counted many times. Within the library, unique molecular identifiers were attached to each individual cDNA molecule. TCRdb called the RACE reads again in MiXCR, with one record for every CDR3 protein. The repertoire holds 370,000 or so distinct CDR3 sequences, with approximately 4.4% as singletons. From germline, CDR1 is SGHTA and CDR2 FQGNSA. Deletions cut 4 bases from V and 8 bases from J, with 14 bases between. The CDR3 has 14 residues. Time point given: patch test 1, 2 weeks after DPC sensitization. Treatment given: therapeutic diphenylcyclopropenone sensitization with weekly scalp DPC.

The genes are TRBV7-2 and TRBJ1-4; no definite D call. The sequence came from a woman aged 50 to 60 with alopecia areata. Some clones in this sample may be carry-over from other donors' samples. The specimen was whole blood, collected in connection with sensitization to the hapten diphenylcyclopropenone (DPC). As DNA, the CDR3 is TGTGCCAGCAGCTCCCCGTCCTCAGGAGAAAAACTGTTTTTT. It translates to CASSSPSSGEKLFF. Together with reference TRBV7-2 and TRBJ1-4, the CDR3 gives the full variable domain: GAGVSQSPSNKVTEKGKDVELRCDPISGHTALYWYRQSLGQGLEFLIYFQGNSAPDKSGLPSDRFSAERTGGSVSTLTIQRTQQEDSAVYLCASSSPSSGEKLFFGSGTQLSVL.